The clone carrying this T cell receptor (beta chain) has more than one count but fewer than ten. Its antigen is as yet unknown. CDR3 length equals 14 residues. In germline, CDR1 is LGHNA, CDR2 YSLEER. The entirety of the isolated RNA underwent reverse transcription, so expressed TCRB transcripts were sequenced. Clones were read by immunoSEQ multiplex PCR, and TCRdb kept only the in-frame ones, dropping some. The top ten hold around 0.02% of the sample, which has 900,000 or so clones, around a sixth seen once. The data were obtained in a study of beta chain features in type 1 diabetes. Regarding the study as a whole: Reads derived from cDNA could over-represent cells showing high TCR expression.

This sequence originates from a woman younger than 35 in good health. This chain uses TRBV4-3 with TRBJ2-3; 7 bases fit TRBD2. Sequencing was performed on naive CD4+ T cells from blood. The CDR3 region has the DNA TGCGCTAGCGGCCCTAGCGGAGGCACAGATACGCAGTATTTT. The encoded protein is CASGPSGGTDTQYF.